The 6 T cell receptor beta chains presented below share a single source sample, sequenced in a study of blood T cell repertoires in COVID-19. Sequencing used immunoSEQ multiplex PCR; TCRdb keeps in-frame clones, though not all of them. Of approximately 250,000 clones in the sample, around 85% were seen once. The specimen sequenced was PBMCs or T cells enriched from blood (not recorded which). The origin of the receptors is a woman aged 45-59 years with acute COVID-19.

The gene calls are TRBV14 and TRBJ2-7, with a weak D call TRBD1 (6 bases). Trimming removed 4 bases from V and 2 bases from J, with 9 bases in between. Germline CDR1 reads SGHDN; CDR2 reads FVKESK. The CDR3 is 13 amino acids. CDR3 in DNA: TGTGCCAGCAGCCCTACAGGGACCTACGAGCAGTACTTC. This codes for CASSPTGTYEQYF.

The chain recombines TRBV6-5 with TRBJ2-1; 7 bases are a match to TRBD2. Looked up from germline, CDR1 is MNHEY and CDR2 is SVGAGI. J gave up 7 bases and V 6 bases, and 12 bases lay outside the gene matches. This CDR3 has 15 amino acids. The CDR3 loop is CASRPTSVGFNEQFF. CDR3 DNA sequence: TGTGCCAGCAGACCTACTAGCGTGGGCTTTAATGAGCAGTTCTTC.

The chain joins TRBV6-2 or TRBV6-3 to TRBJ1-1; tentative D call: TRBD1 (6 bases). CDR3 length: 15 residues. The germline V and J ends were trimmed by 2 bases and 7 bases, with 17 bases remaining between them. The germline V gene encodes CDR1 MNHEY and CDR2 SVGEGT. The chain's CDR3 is CASSYRSQGPYEAFF. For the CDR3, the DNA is TGTGCCAGCAGTTACCGTTCTCAGGGGCCATATGAAGCTTTCTTT.

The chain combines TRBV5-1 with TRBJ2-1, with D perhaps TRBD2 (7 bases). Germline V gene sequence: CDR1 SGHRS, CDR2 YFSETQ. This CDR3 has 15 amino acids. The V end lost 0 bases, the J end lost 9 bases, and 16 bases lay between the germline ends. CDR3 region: CASSLVITGGPEQFF. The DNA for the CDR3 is TGCGCCAGCAGCTTGGTCATAACGGGGGGCCCTGAGCAGTTCTTC.

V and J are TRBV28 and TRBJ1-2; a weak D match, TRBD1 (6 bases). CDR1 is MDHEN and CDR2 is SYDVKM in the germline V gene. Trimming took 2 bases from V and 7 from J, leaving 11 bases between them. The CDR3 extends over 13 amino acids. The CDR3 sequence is CASSLVGAGGYTF. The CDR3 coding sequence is TGTGCCAGCAGTTTAGTGGGGGCGGGTGGCTACACCTTC.

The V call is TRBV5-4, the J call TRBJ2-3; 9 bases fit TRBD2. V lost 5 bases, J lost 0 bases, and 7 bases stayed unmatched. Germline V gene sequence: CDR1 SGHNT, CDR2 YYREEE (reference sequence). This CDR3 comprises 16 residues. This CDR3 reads CASRNGGGGSTDTQYF. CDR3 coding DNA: TGTGCCAGCAGGAACGGCGGGGGGGGTAGCACAGATACGCAGTATTTT.